This TCR beta chain emerged from a study of T cell responses to AZD1222 COVID-19 vaccine. Study-wide points: White British donors predominated, females outnumbered males, and clonal diversity was possibly underestimated. Recipients of AZD1222 seropositive at baseline numbered only 5 to 7.

Trimming removed 5 bases from V and 3 bases from J, with 16 bases in between. This CDR3 has 15 amino acids. The V gene's germline CDR1 is SGHAT and CDR2 FQNNGV. This clone was detected a few times. Its antigen is as yet unknown. Produced via immunoSEQ multiplex PCR; TCRdb's table is partial and in-frame only. The sample contains over 150,000 clones, roughly nine tenths of which appear only once. Sample: peripheral blood, taken on day 0 of AZD1222 vaccination. This clonotype originated in an adult in good health. This chain uses TRBV11-2 with TRBJ1-2; D unclear. The CDR3 loop reads CASSPPEILHYGYTF. The CDR3 nucleotides are TGTGCCAGCAGCCCTCCCGAAATACTACACTATGGCTACACCTTC. The variable domain in full, with the rest retrieved from reference TRBV11-2 and TRBJ1-2, is EAGVAQSPRYKIIEKRQSVAFWCNPISGHATLYWYQQILGQGPKLLIQFQNNGVVDDSQLPKDRFSAERLKGVDSTLKIQPAKLEDSAVYLCASSPPEILHYGYTFGSGTRLTVV.